These T cell receptor beta chains were read from a single sample in a study of cytomegalovirus exposure and HLA in healthy donors. The protocol was immunoSEQ multiplex PCR, while the TCRdb copy is restricted to in-frame clones and leaves out a portion. Of about 150,000 clones detected, about 80% appear once; the ten largest clones hold 2% to 2.5%. Specimen: PBMCs. These receptors originate from a man aged 25 to 40 in good health and CMV-seronegative. CDR3s include the opening cysteine and the closing phenylalanine or tryptophan. Each record gives: clone size, V gene, CDR3 length, D gene, J gene, CDR3 DNA, CDR3 protein. The D gene is left open where the match is weak. Part of the rows lack a size; the others show once, few, many or a class for expanded clones.

NA	TRBV5-6	15	NA	TRBJ2-1	TGTGCCAGCAGCCGGAGCCGTGAGTACTACAATGAGCAGCTCTTC	CASSRSREYYNEQLF
once	TRBV28	16	TRBD1	TRBJ2-3	TGTGCCAGCAGTCCACGCAGACAGGGGTACACAGATACGCAGTATTTT	CASSPRRQGYTDTQYF
NA	TRBV21-1	13	NA	TRBJ1-5	TGTGCCAGAACAGGGACGGGCAATCAGCCCCAGCATTTT	CARTGTGNQPQHF
NA	TRBV19	14	NA	TRBJ2-7	TGTGCCAGTAGTAAGGGGCAAGAGCGCTACGAGCAGTACTTC	CASSKGQERYEQYF
NA	TRBV27	17	NA	TRBJ1-5	TGTGCCAGCAGTTTATGGGGCACACGACACTCCAATCAGCCCCAGCATTTT	CASSLWGTRHSNQPQHF
NA	TRBV28	14	TRBD1	TRBJ1-4	TGTGCCAGCATTTCCCGGGACAGCAATGAAAAACTGTTTTTT	CASISRDSNEKLFF
NA	TRBV9	21	TRBD2	TRBJ2-1	TGTGCCAGCAGCGGATGGCAACCGGGACTAGCGGGAGGACGGTCCTACAATGAGCAGTTCTTC	CASSGWQPGLAGGRSYNEQFF
NA	TRBV5-1	15	NA	TRBJ2-2	TGCGCCAGCAGCTTGGTCAGGGGGAACACCGGGGAGCTGTTTTTT	CASSLVRGNTGELFF
many	TRBV5-4	15	TRBD2	TRBJ2-7	TGTGCCAGCAGCCCCTATGAGCGGGAGCACTACGAGCAGTACTTC	CASSPYEREHYEQYF
once	TRBV7-2	12	NA	TRBJ1-5	TGTGCCAGCAGCTCCGGGAATCAGCCCCAGCATTTT	CASSSGNQPQHF
NA	TRBV27	14	TRBD1	TRBJ2-7	TGTGCCAGCAGTTATGGGACAGCCCGCTACGAGCAGTACTTC	CASSYGTARYEQYF
few	TRBV5-6	13	TRBD2	TRBJ2-7	TGTGCCAGCAGCTTAGAGCGGGAGTACGAGCAGTACTTC	CASSLEREYEQYF
NA	TRBV5-1	17	TRBD2	TRBJ2-1	TGCGCCAGCAGCTTGGCCCGGACTAGCGGGAGTTCCAATGAGCAGTTCTTC	CASSLARTSGSSNEQFF
few	TRBV10-3	12	TRBD1	TRBJ1-2	TGTGCCGCCCATTTAACAGGGGGAGGCTACACCTTC	CAAHLTGGGYTF
NA	TRBV6-5	15	NA	TRBJ1-1	TGTGCCAGCAGGGGAGGTCAGGGTGTGAACACTGAAGCTTTCTTT	CASRGGQGVNTEAFF
NA	TRBV11-2	12	NA	TRBJ1-2	TGTGCCAGCAGCTTTATTAGAAGTGGCTACACCTTC	CASSFIRSGYTF
NA	TRBV5-5	12	NA	TRBJ1-2	TGTGCCAGCAGCTCGCAGGGAAATGGCTACACCTTC	CASSSQGNGYTF
NA	TRBV30	14	TRBD1	TRBJ1-1	TGTGCCTGGAGTAAGACCGGGACAGGGATTAAGGCTTTCTTT	CAWSKTGTGIKAFF
NA	TRBV28	14	TRBD1	TRBJ1-2	TGTGCCAGCAGTACAGGGGGATCGAACTATGGCTACACCTTC	CASSTGGSNYGYTF
NA	TRBV7-2	14	NA	TRBJ1-1	TGTGCCAGCAGCTCAGTGCCAGGATCCACTGAAGCTTTCTTT	CASSSVPGSTEAFF
few	TRBV6-1	14	TRBD1	TRBJ1-4	TGTGCCAGCAGGGGGGGACAGGGGGCAGTAAAACTGTTTTTT	CASRGGQGAVKLFF
NA	TRBV5-1	15	NA	TRBJ1-4	TGCGCCAGCTCGACAATCGAGGGAACTAGGGAAAAACTGTTTTTT	CASSTIEGTREKLFF
NA	TRBV28	15	NA	TRBJ1-5	TGTGCCAGCAGTTTTCTCCGGAGGATCAATCAGCCCCAGCATTTT	CASSFLRRINQPQHF
NA	TRBV7-2	15	NA	TRBJ2-3	TGTGCCAGCAGCTTTAGCGGAACTAGCACAGATACGCAGTATTTT	CASSFSGTSTDTQYF
once	TRBV5-1	15	NA	TRBJ2-1	TGCGCCAGCAGCGTAGATCTTCTCTCCTACAATGAGCAGTTCTTC	CASSVDLLSYNEQFF
NA	TRBV30	12	NA	TRBJ1-2	TGTGCCTGGAGTTGGCGGTACTATGGCTACACCTTC	CAWSWRYYGYTF
NA	TRBV29-1	14	NA	TRBJ2-3	TGCAGCCGTAACGGGGGCCCGGGGGGAGATACGCAGTATTTT	CSRNGGPGGDTQYF
NA	TRBV7-7	13	TRBD1	TRBJ2-7	TGTGCCAGCAGCACAGGACAGGGTAACGAGCAGTACTTC	CASSTGQGNEQYF
NA	TRBV18	17	NA	TRBJ1-3	TGTGCCAGCTCGTCGGTTTCCCCCACTAGCTCTGGAAACACCATATATTTT	CASSSVSPTSSGNTIYF
NA	TRBV5-1	18	NA	TRBJ2-6	TGCGCCAGCAGCCCCCGACAGATCCCTCTCTCTGGGGCCAACGTCCTGACTTTC	CASSPRQIPLSGANVLTF
NA	TRBV7-8	18	NA	TRBJ2-1	TGTGCCAGCAGCTTAGACGACGGAGGGGGGGCCTCCTACAATGAGCAGTTCTTC	CASSLDDGGGASYNEQFF
NA	TRBV19	16	NA	TRBJ1-2	TGTGCCAGTAGTGGAACAGGAAGGATAACTAACTATGGCTACACCTTC	CASSGTGRITNYGYTF
NA	TRBV27	14	NA	TRBJ1-1	TGTGCCAGCAGTTCTCAGACAGATCCATTAGAAGCTTTCTTT	CASSSQTDPLEAFF
NA	TRBV6-5	12	TRBD1	TRBJ2-1	TGTGCCAGCAGGACACAGGGGTCAGAGCAGTTCTTC	CASRTQGSEQFF
few	TRBV4-3	16	NA	TRBJ1-3	TGCGCCAGCAGCCAGGAGACAGCCCAGGCTGGAAACACCATATATTTT	CASSQETAQAGNTIYF
few	TRBV4-1	15	NA	TRBJ1-2	TGCGCCAGCAGCCCAGCTCCAGGGATAAACTATGGCTACACCTTC	CASSPAPGINYGYTF
few	TRBV6-4	14	NA	TRBJ2-5	TGTGCCAGCAGTGAAAGTGCGTCCCAAGAGACCCAGTACTTC	CASSESASQETQYF
NA	TRBV28	15	TRBD1	TRBJ1-5	TGTGCCAGCAGTTCCTCCGGGACAGGGGCTCAGCCCCAGCATTTT	CASSSSGTGAQPQHF
NA	TRBV5-1	15	NA	TRBJ2-7	TGCGCCGGCAGCTGGGGGGGATCACAGGGCTACGAGCAGTACTTC	CAGSWGGSQGYEQYF
NA	TRBV2	16	NA	TRBJ2-3	TGTGCCAGTCGCCCAAGGGGGGCTAGCGGATCAGATACGCAGTATTTT	CASRPRGASGSDTQYF
NA	TRBV9	15	TRBD1	TRBJ2-1	TGTGCCAGCAGCGTATCAGGGGGCAGAGACAATGAGCAGTTCTTC	CASSVSGGRDNEQFF
NA	TRBV2	13	TRBD2	TRBJ2-1	TGTGCCAGCAGTCGACTAGCGGACAATGAGCAGTTCTTC	CASSRLADNEQFF
NA	TRBV4-2	12	TRBD1	TRBJ2-1	TGTGCCAGCAGCCAAGAGGACAGGGATTTTGTCTTC	CASSQEDRDFVF
NA	TRBV4-1	16	NA	TRBJ1-2	TGCGCCAGCAGCCAAGCTGGGCGGACAGCTCACTATGGCTACACCTTC	CASSQAGRTAHYGYTF
NA	TRBV7-8	14	NA	TRBJ2-2	TGTGCCAGCAGCTTATTAGCGGTCGGCGGGGAGCTGTTTTTT	CASSLLAVGGELFF
NA	TRBV7-9	14	NA	TRBJ2-3	TGTGCCAGCAGCTTAGATAGCGCTACAGATACGCAGTATTTT	CASSLDSATDTQYF
NA	TRBV11-2	10	NA	TRBJ1-1	TGTGCCAGCAGCTTCTCTGAAGCTTTCTTT	CASSFSEAFF
NA	TRBV28	14	NA	TRBJ1-5	TGTGCCAGCAGATGGGTAGCGGGCAATCAGCCCCAGCATTTT	CASRWVAGNQPQHF
NA	TRBV9	14	NA	TRBJ1-3	TGTGCCAGCAGCCCCAGGACAGCGGGAAACACCATATATTTT	CASSPRTAGNTIYF
NA	TRBV4-3	15	TRBD2	TRBJ2-7	TGCGCCAGCAGCCAAAGTAGCGGGAGCTCCTACGAGCAGTACTTC	CASSQSSGSSYEQYF
NA	TRBV5-6	14	TRBD2	TRBJ2-5	TGTGCCAGCAGCCAAGGACTAGCGGGAGTTGTGCAGTACTTC	CASSQGLAGVVQYF
NA	TRBV28	12	NA	TRBJ2-7	TGTGCCAGCAGGCAGGGGTCCTACGAGCAGTACTTC	CASRQGSYEQYF